The 18 T cell receptor beta chains presented below share a single source sample, sequenced in a study of T cells expressing NK-cell markers. From its re-call of the 5' RACE reads, TCRdb lists each CDR3 protein once, without DNA. The sample includes about 380,000 distinct CDR3 sequences. Material: blood T cells: a sorted CD56 or NKG2C T cell subset, CD4+ or CD8+ T cells, or bulk PBMC T cells (not recorded which). These receptors all stem from a man aged 18 to 69 in good health.

The chain has TRBV9 and TRBJ1-1; the D call of TRBD1 rests on TCRdb alone, since no DNA is present to check it. This CDR3 region has 15 residues. CDR1 and CDR2 (germline): SGDLS, YYNGEE. CDR3 amino acids: CASSVTTGVNTEAFF.

This sequence joins TRBV28 and TRBJ2-7; TCRdb calls TRBD1, which cannot be checked without DNA. The germline V gene encodes CDR1 MDHEN and CDR2 SYDVKM. The CDR3 totals 15 residues. The CDR3 protein is CASSTMGGKSYEQYF.

The genes are TRBV5-1 and TRBJ2-5; TCRdb's D gene call, TRBD2, goes unchecked for lack of DNA. The CDR3 loop spans 14 amino acids. The germline V gene has CDR1 SGHRS and CDR2 YFSETQ. CDR3 sequence: CASSQEWASETQYF.

V and J are TRBV3-1 and TRBJ2-5; the D call of TRBD1 rests on TCRdb alone, since no DNA is present to check it. The CDR3 spans 14 residues. Germline CDR1 reads LGHDT; CDR2 reads YNNKEL (reference sequence). CDR3 amino acids: CASSTRTAQETQYF.

J is TRBJ2-2 and V is TRBV5-3. TRBV5-3 is marked as an open reading frame, function uncertain. The CDR3 extends over 15 amino acids. The CDR3 loop reads CARRSLLRNTGELFF.

The rearrangement uses TRBV7-2 and TRBJ1-5. Germline lookup yields CDR1 SGHTA and CDR2 FQGNSA. This CDR3 region has 11 residues. CDR3 protein: CASGDNQPQHF. The whole variable domain, filled in from reference TRBV7-2 and TRBJ1-5, reads GAGVSQSPSNKVTEKGKDVELRCDPISGHTALYWYRQSLGQGLEFLIYFQGNSAPDKSGLPSDRFSAERTGGSVSTLTIQRTQQEDSAVYLCASGDNQPQHFGDGTRLSIL.

The V call is TRBV28, the J call TRBJ1-3. Germline values: CDR1 MDHEN, CDR2 SYDVKM. This CDR3 contains 15 residues. CDR3 region: CASSLGSRAGNTIYF.

The J gene is TRBJ2-1, the V gene TRBV7-8; TCRdb names TRBD1, which stays unverified in the absence of DNA. Germline V CDR1 and CDR2: SGHVS, FQNEAQ. The CDR3 loop spans 15 amino acids. The CDR3 here is CASSNGQGLRGEQFF.

This rearrangement joins TRBV11-1 to TRBJ2-5; TCRdb names TRBD1, which stays unverified in the absence of DNA. The CDR3 sequence is 15 residues long. Per the germline V gene, CDR1 is SGHAT and CDR2 is FQDESV (reference sequence). CDR3 sequence reads: CASSPGRLNQETQYF.

The rearrangement uses TRBV19 and TRBJ1-4; TCRdb proposes TRBD1, but this gene call is untestable without DNA. Germline CDR1 and CDR2: LNHDA and SQIVND (reference sequence). The CDR3 has 13 residues. The chain's CDR3 is CASSPFGGEKLFF.

This chain connects TRBV19 to TRBJ2-3; TCRdb gives TRBD1 as the D gene, but with no DNA this cannot be confirmed. The CDR3 spans 15 residues. Germline V gene lookup returns CDR1 LNHDA and CDR2 SQIVND (reference sequence). The CDR3 loop reads CASSSGTGFADTQYF.

This CDR3 reads CSARKGLKDTQYF. V usage is TRBV20-1 and J usage is TRBJ2-3. Germline V gives CDR1 DFQATT, CDR2 SNEGSKA (reference sequence). CDR3 size: 13 residues.

This chain connects TRBV9 to TRBJ2-1; TCRdb calls TRBD2, which cannot be checked without DNA. The germline CDR1 and CDR2 sequences are SGDLS and YYNGEE. The CDR3 consists of 15 residues. The CDR3 region is CASSKSGGKYNEQFF.

The chain combines TRBV11-2 with TRBJ2-3; TCRdb names TRBD2, which stays unverified in the absence of DNA. The CDR3 is made up of 17 amino acids. The germline gives CDR1 SGHAT, CDR2 FQNNGV. The CDR3 reads CASSDDGFLGGSDTQYF.

This chain links TRBV20-1 with TRBJ1-2; TCRdb gives TRBD1 as the D gene, but with no DNA this cannot be confirmed. Germline V gives CDR1 DFQATT, CDR2 SNEGSKA (reference sequence). CDR3 size: 13 residues. The CDR3 loop is CSASNRQGYGYTF.

The V gene is TRBV28, the J gene TRBJ1-1. The germline CDR1 and CDR2 sequences are MDHEN and SYDVKM. The CDR3 has 15 amino acids. CDR3 sequence reads: CASSLSRRKNTEAFF.

The genes are TRBV6-1 and TRBJ2-5; absent DNA, TCRdb's TRBD1 call cannot be checked. The CDR3 loop spans 12 amino acids. In germline, CDR1 is MNHNS, CDR2 SASEGT. The CDR3 loop reads CASTGGAETQYF.

The gene calls are TRBV12-3 or TRBV12-4 and TRBJ2-3; the D call of TRBD1 rests on TCRdb alone, since no DNA is present to check it. The CDR3 totals 13 residues. The CDR3 protein is CASSLQGVGTQYF.